This T cell receptor beta chain originates from a study of T cell responses to AZD1222 COVID-19 vaccine. The V and J ends lost 1 base and 9 bases respectively, with 7 bases between them. Germline V gene sequence: CDR1 SNHLY, CDR2 FYNNEI. This CDR3 has 12 amino acids. Using immunoSEQ multiplex PCR, the repertoire was profiled, and TCRdb retains in-frame clones only, with some absent. The data hold 100,000 to 150,000 clones, with around 87% observed a single time. The material was peripheral blood, obtained on day 0 of AZD1222 vaccination. This TCR was sampled from an adult in good health. The chain recombines TRBV2 with TRBJ1-5; D call uncertain. The CDR3 region has the DNA TGTGCCAGCAGTGAAGGGGTAGGGCCCCAGCATTTT. Its translation: CASSEGVGPQHF.